The 16 T cell receptor beta chains below all came from one sample that was sequenced in a study of stem cell transplantation in POMP-related autoinflammatory disease. Sequenced by immunoSEQ multiplex PCR; TCRdb stores in-frame clones only, minus some. The sample contains around 2,500 clones, 91% of which appear only once. The starting material was CD4+ follicular helper T cells (Tfh) from PBMCs, obtained after stem cell transplantation. These receptors came from a human patient with POMP-related autoinflammation and immune dysregulation (PRAID). The graft donor may have given rise to some T cells.

This chain uses TRBV29-1 with TRBJ2-2; no definite D call. V lost 4 bases, J lost 1 base, and 7 bases lay in between. Germline CDR1 and CDR2: SQVTM and ANQGSEA. The CDR3 totals 13 residues. The CDR3 coding sequence is TGCAGCGTTGGGAAAGGGAACACCGGGGAGCTGTTTTTT. It yields the protein CSVGKGNTGELFF.

The chain recombines TRBV7-8 with TRBJ1-1; 7 bases align to TRBD1. The CDR3 has 15 amino acids. With 0 bases clipped from V and 3 bases from J, the junction kept 4 bases outside the gene matches. Germline V lookup: CDR1 SGHVS, CDR2 FQNEAQ. In nucleotides, the CDR3 is TGTGCCAGCAGCTTAGCAGGGGGCGGATACACTGAAGCTTTCTTT. It specifies CASSLAGGGYTEAFF.

The J gene is TRBJ2-1, the V gene TRBV5-1; 7 bases fit TRBD2. The CDR3 runs 16 residues. J lost 3 bases, V lost 0 bases, and 6 bases had no gene match. Germline CDR1 and CDR2: SGHRS and YFSETQ. This CDR3 is CASSLGLAEDYNEQFF. CDR3 nucleotide sequence: TGCGCCAGCAGCTTGGGTCTAGCGGAAGACTACAATGAGCAGTTCTTC. Using reference TRBV5-1 and TRBJ2-1 for the parts outside the CDR3, the full variable domain is KAGVTQTPRYLIKTRGQQVTLSCSPISGHRSVSWYQQTPGQGLQFLFEYFSETQRNKGNFPGRFSGRQFSNSRSEMNVSTLELGDSALYLCASSLGLAEDYNEQFFGPGTRLTVL.

The genes are TRBV5-1 and TRBJ1-2; D is undetermined. Deletions cut 0 bases from V and 4 bases from J, with 7 bases between. Looked up from germline, CDR1 is SGHRS and CDR2 is YFSETQ. The CDR3 length is 13 residues. CDR3 sequence: CASSLGGAYGYTF. CDR3 nucleotides: TGCGCCAGCAGCTTGGGCGGAGCCTATGGCTACACCTTC.

The CDR3 nucleotides read TGTGCCAGCTCACCGACTTGGACAGGGGGGCAAGAGACCCAGTACTTC. Translation gives CASSPTWTGGQETQYF. V gene TRBV18 combines with J gene TRBJ2-5; 10 bases map to TRBD1. CDR3 size: 16 residues. Looked up from germline, CDR1 is KGHSH and CDR2 is LQKENI. V shed 3 bases and J 2 bases; nucleotides not matched to a gene: 6. The variable domain in full, completed from reference TRBV18 and TRBJ2-5, reads NAGVMQNPRHLVRRRGQEARLRCSPMKGHSHVYWYRQLPEEGLKFMVYLQKENIIDESGMPKERFSAEFPKEGPSILRIQQVVRGDSAAYFCASSPTWTGGQETQYFGPGTRLLVL.

This rearrangement joins TRBV16 to TRBJ2-4, with D maybe TRBD2 (5 bases). CDR1 and CDR2 from the germline V gene are KGHSY and FQNENV. CDR3 length: 16 residues. The V end was cut by 4 bases, the J end by 0 bases, with 13 bases between. DNA for the CDR3: TGTGCCAGCAGCCGGGAGAGGTGGCTAGCCAAAAACATTCAGTACTTC. It codes for CASSRERWLAKNIQYF.

This clone was counted a few times. The chain recombines TRBV6-6 with TRBJ1-5; tentative D call: TRBD1 (6 bases). V was trimmed by 2 bases and J by 4 bases, leaving 6 bases between them. Per germline, CDR1 MNHNY and CDR2 SVGAGI (reference sequence). There are 13 residues in the CDR3. CDR3 amino acids: CASSYGQNQPQHF. The CDR3 DNA sequence: TGTGCCAGCAGTTACGGACAGAATCAGCCCCAGCATTTT.

The rearrangement uses TRBV5-1 and TRBJ2-1; D possibly corresponds to TRBD2 (6 bases). The V end lost 0 bases, the J end lost 14 bases, and 15 bases lay between the germline ends. Germline loops: CDR1 SGHRS, CDR2 YFSETQ. The CDR3 has 13 residues. CDR3 in amino acids: CASSLESEGRKFF. CDR3 bases: TGCGCCAGCAGCTTGGAATCGGAGGGTAGGAAGTTCTTC.

The rearrangement joins TRBV13 to TRBJ1-5; D not resolved. The CDR3 contains 12 residues. The V end lost 5 bases, the J end lost 7 bases, and 9 bases lay between the germline ends. The V gene's germline CDR1 is PRHDT and CDR2 FYEKMQ (reference sequence). CDR3 nucleotide sequence: TGTGCCAGCAGCCTACGCGGGCAGCCCCAGCATTTT. This encodes CASSLRGQPQHF.

V is TRBV6-5 and J is TRBJ2-1, with 7 bases identical to TRBD2. This CDR3 comprises 15 residues. V trimming: 6 bases; J trimming: 2 bases; junction bases outside the gene matches: 7. The germline V gene encodes CDR1 MNHEY and CDR2 SVGAGI. The CDR3 spells CASRTGGYPYNEQFF. CDR3 nucleotides: TGTGCCAGCAGGACGGGGGGATACCCCTACAATGAGCAGTTCTTC.

The chain is built from TRBV11-2 and TRBJ1-5, with D uncertain. Germline assignment: CDR1 SGHAT and CDR2 FQNNGV. V shed 0 bases and J shed 0 bases, with 12 bases lying between them. CDR3 length equals 17 residues. The DNA of the CDR3 is TGTGCCAGCAGCTTAGACGGCCTTGCCTATAGCAATCAGCCCCAGCATTTT. It is translated as CASSLDGLAYSNQPQHF.

The CDR3 coding sequence is TGTGCCAGCAGCGTGCGTCAGGATTTCTCTGGAAACACCATATATTTT. Protein: CASSVRQDFSGNTIYF. The chain combines TRBV9 with TRBJ1-3; D gene ambiguous. This CDR3 comprises 16 residues. V was pared by 2 bases and J by 0 bases, with 12 bases between. The germline V gene encodes CDR1 SGDLS and CDR2 YYNGEE. The full variable domain, completed using reference TRBV9 and TRBJ1-3, is DSGVTQTPKHLITATGQRVTLRCSPRSGDLSVYWYQQSLDQGLQFLIQYYNGEERAKGNILERFSAQQFPDLHSELNLSSLELGDSALYFCASSVRQDFSGNTIYFGEGSWLTVV.

The chain carries TRBV3-1 (or the pseudogene TRBV3-2) and TRBJ1-3; the D is unclear. Germline CDR1 LGHDT, CDR2 YNNKEL (reference sequence). CDR3 size: 13 residues. The V and J ends lost 0 bases and 4 bases respectively, with 4 bases between them. The CDR3, as DNA: TGTGCCAGCAGCCAAGATAACGGAAACACCATATATTTT. It translates to CASSQDNGNTIYF.

V usage is TRBV10-3 and J usage is TRBJ1-2, with 7 positions matching TRBD1. V shed 11 bases and J 4 bases; nucleotides not matched to a gene: 7. The V gene's germline CDR1 is ENHRY and CDR2 SYGVKD. This CDR3 comprises 12 residues. CDR3 amino acids: CAGGQLGYGYTF. In DNA form, the CDR3 reads TGTGCCGGGGGACAGTTGGGCTATGGCTACACCTTC.

With respect to this clone: One end of the junction varies from germline; a read error may be responsible. The J gene is TRBJ1-1, the V gene TRBV29-1; D unclear. The germline gives CDR1 SQVTM, CDR2 ANQGSEA. The CDR3 has 8 amino acids. CDR3 residues: CSVDGDSF. CDR3 bases: TGCAGCGTTGACGGGGATTCATTT.

The J gene is TRBJ1-5, the V gene TRBV6-4, with no clear D. V was clipped by 3 bases and J by 7 bases, with 10 bases between them. This CDR3 has 13 residues. Per the germline V gene, CDR1 is MRHNA and CDR2 is SNTAGT. This CDR3 reads CASSDMPGQPQHF. CDR3 nucleotides: TGTGCCAGCAGTGATATGCCGGGGCAGCCCCAGCATTTT.